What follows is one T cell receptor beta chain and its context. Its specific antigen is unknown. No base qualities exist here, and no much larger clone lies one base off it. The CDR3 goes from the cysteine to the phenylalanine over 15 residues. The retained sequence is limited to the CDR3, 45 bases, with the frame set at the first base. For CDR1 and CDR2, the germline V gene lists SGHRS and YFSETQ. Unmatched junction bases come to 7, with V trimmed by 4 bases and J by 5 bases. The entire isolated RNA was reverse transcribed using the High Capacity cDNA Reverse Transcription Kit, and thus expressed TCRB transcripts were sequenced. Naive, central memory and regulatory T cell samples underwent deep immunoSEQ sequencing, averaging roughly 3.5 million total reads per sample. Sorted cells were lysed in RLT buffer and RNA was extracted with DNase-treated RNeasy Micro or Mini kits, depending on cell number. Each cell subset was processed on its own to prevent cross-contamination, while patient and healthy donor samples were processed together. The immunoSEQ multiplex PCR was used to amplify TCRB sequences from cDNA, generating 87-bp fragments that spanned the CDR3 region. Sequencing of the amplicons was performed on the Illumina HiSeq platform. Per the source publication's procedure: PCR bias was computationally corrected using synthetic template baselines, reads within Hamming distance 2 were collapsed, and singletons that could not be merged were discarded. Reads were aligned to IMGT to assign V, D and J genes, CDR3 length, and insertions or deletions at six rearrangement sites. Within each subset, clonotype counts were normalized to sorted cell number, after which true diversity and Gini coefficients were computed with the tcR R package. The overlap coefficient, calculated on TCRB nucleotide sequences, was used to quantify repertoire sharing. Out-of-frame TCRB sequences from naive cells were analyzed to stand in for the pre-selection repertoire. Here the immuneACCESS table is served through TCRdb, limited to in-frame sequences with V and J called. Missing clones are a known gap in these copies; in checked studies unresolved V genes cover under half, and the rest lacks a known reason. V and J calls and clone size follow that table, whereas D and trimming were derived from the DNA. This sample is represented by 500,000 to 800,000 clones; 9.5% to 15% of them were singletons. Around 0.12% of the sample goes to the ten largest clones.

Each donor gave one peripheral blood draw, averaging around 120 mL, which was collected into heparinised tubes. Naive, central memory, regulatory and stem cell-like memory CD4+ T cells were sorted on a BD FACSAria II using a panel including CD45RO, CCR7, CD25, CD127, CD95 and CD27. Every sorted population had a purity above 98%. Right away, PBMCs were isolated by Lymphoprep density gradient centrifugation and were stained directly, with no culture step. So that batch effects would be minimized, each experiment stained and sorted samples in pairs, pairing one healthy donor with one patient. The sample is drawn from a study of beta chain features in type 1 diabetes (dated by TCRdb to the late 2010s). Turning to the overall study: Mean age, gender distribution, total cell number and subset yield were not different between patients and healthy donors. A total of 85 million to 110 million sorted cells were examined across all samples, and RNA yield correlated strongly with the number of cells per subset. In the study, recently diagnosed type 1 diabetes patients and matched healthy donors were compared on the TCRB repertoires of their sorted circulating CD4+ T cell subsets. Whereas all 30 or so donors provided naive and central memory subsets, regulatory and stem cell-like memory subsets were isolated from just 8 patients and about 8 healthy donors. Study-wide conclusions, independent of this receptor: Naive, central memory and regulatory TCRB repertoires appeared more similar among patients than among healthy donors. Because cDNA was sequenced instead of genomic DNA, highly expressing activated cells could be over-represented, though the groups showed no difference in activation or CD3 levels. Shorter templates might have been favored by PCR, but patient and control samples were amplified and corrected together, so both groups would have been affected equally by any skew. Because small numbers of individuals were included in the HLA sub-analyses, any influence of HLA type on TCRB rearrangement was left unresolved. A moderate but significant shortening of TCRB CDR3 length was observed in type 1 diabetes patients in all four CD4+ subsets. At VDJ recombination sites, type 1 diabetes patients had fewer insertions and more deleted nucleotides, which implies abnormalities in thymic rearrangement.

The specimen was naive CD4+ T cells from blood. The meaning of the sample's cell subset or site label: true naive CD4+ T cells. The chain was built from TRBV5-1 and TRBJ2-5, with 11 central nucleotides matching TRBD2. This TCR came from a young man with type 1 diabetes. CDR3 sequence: CASSTTSGVWETQYF. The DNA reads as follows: TGCGCCAGCAGCACGACTAGCGGGGTCTGGGAGACCCAGTACTTC.